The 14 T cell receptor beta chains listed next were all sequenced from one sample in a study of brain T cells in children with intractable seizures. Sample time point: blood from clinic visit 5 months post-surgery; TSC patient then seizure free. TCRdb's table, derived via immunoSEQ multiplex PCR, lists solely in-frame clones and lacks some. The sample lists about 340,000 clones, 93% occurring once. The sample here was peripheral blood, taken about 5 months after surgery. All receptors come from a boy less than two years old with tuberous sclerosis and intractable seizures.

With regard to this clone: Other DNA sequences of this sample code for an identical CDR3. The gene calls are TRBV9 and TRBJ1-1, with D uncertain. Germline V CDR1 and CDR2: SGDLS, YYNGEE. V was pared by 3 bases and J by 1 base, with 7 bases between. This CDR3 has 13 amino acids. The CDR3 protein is CASSEGWNTEAFF. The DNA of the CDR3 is TGTGCCAGCAGCGAGGGATGGAACACTGAAGCTTTCTTT.

This CDR3 is CASSVHSAPGLRNEQFF. Here the CDR3 DNA reads TGTGCCAGCAGCGTTCATAGTGCCCCCGGATTGCGCAATGAGCAGTTCTTC. The chain joins TRBV9 to TRBJ2-1; D gene ambiguous. V was shortened by 2 bases and J by 6 bases, with 21 bases between the two germline ends. CDR1 and CDR2 from the germline V gene are SGDLS and YYNGEE. The CDR3 is 17 amino acids. Complete variable domain (other parts from reference TRBV9 and TRBJ2-1): DSGVTQTPKHLITATGQRVTLRCSPRSGDLSVYWYQQSLDQGLQFLIQYYNGEERAKGNILERFSAQQFPDLHSELNLSSLELGDSALYFCASSVHSAPGLRNEQFFGPGTRLTVL.

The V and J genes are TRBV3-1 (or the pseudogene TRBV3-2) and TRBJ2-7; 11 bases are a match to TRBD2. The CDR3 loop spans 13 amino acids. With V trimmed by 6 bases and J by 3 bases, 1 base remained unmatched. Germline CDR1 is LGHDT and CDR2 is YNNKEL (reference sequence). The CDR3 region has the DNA TGTGCCAGCAGTAGCGGGGGGGACTACGAGCAGTACTTC. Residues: CASSSGGDYEQYF.

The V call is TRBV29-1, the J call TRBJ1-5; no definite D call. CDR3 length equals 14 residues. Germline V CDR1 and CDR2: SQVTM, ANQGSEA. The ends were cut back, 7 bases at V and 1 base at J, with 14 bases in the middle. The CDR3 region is CSAKWGGSNQPQHF. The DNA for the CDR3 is TGCAGCGCAAAATGGGGAGGGAGCAATCAGCCCCAGCATTTT.

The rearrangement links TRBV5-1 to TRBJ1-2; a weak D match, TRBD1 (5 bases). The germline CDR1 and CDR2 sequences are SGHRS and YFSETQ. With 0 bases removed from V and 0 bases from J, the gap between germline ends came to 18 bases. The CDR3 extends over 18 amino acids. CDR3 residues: CASSLGFRIGGANYGYTF. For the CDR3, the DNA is TGCGCCAGCAGCTTGGGCTTTCGCATCGGAGGGGCTAACTATGGCTACACCTTC. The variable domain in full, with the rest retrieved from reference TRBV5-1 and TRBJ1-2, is KAGVTQTPRYLIKTRGQQVTLSCSPISGHRSVSWYQQTPGQGLQFLFEYFSETQRNKGNFPGRFSGRQFSNSRSEMNVSTLELGDSALYLCASSLGFRIGGANYGYTFGSGTRLTVV.

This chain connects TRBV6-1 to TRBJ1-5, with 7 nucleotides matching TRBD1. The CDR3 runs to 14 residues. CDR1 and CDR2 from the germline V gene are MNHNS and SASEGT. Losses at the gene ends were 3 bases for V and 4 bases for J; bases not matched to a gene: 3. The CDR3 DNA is TGTGCCAGCAGTGAGGAACAGGGGAATCAGCCCCAGCATTTT. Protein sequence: CASSEEQGNQPQHF.

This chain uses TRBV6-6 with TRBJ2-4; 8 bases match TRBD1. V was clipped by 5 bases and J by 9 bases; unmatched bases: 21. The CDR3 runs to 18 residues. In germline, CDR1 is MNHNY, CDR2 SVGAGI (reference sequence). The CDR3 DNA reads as TGTGCCAGCAGTCCACCGCCGGGTTTCAGGGGGCGATCACGCATTCAGTACTTC. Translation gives CASSPPPGFRGRSRIQYF.

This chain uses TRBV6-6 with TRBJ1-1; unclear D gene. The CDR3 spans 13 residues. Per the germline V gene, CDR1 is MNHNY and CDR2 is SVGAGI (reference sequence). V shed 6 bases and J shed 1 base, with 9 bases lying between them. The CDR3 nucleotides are TGTGCCAGCAGCGGGCAGTGGAACACTGAAGCTTTCTTT. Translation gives CASSGQWNTEAFF.

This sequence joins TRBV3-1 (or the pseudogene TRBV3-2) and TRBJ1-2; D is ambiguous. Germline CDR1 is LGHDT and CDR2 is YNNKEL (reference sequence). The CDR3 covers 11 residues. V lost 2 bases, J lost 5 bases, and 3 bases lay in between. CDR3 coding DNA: TGTGCCAGCAGCCAATCATATGGCTACACCTTC. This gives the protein CASSQSYGYTF.

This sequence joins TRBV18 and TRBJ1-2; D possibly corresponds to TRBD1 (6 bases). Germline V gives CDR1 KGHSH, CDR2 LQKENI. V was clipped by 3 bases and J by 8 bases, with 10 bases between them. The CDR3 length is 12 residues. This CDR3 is CASSPAQGGYTF. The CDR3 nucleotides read TGTGCCAGCTCACCGGCCCAGGGGGGCTACACCTTC.

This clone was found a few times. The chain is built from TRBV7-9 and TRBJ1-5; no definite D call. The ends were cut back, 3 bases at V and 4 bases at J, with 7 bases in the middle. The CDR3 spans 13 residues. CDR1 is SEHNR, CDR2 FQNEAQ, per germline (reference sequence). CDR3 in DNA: TGTGCCAGCAGCTTCGCAGAGAATCAGCCCCAGCATTTT. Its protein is CASSFAENQPQHF. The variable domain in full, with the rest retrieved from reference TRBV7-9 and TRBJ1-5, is DTGVSQNPRHKITKRGQNVTFRCDPISEHNRLYWYRQTLGQGPEFLTYFQNEAQLEKSRLLSDRFSAERPKGSFSTLEIQRTEQGDSAMYLCASSFAENQPQHFGDGTRLSIL.

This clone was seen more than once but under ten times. CDR3 nucleotides: TGTGCCAGTAGTATCCTAGAGGGTCGGGGCAATCAGCCCCAGCATTTT. It is translated as CASSILEGRGNQPQHF. The chain is built from TRBV19 and TRBJ1-5; D not resolved. V gave up 3 bases and J gave up 2 bases, with 14 bases separating them. CDR1 and CDR2 from the germline V gene are LNHDA and SQIVND (reference sequence). This CDR3 has 16 residues.

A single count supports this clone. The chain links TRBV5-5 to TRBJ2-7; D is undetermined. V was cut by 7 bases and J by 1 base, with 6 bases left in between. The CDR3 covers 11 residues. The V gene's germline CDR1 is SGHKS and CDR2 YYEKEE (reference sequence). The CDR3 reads CASQGSYEQYF. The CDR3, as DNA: TGTGCCAGCCAAGGATCCTACGAGCAGTACTTC.

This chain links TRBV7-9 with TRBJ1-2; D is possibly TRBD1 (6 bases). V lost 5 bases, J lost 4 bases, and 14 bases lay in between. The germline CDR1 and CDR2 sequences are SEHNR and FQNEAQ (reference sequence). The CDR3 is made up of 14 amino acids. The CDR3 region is CASSGRGPLYGYTF. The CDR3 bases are TGTGCCAGCAGCGGCAGGGGTCCCCTCTATGGCTACACCTTC.